The 30 T cell receptor beta chains below were found in one sample sequenced in a study of cytomegalovirus exposure and HLA in healthy donors. Primers included in the PCR were 60 Vbeta and 13 Jbeta primers. The repertoire was sequenced with immunoSEQ multiplex PCR; TCRdb's copy has only in-frame clones and lacks some. The sample contains over 200,000 clones, around four fifths of which appear only once. The sequencing sample was made of PBMCs. These receptors came from a woman in her 40s in good health and CMV-seronegative.

The chain couples TRBV6-5 to TRBJ1-5, with 9 nucleotides matching TRBD1. The CDR3 has 15 residues. After removal of 5 bases from V and 3 bases from J, the junction contained 5 bases not matched to a gene. Per the germline V gene, CDR1 is MNHEY and CDR2 is SVGAGI. In nucleotides, the CDR3 is TGTGCCAGCAGTCCTGGGACAGGGATCAATCAGCCCCAGCATTTT. It is translated as CASSPGTGINQPQHF.

The genes are TRBV2 and TRBJ1-2; 9 nucleotides line up with TRBD1. The junction had 7 bases not matched to a gene; V was cut back by 5 bases and J by 3 bases. This CDR3 region has 15 residues. The germline V gene encodes CDR1 SNHLY and CDR2 FYNNEI. CDR3 coding DNA: TGTGCCAGCAGTTGGGGACAGGGAGCAGACTATGGCTACACCTTC. Amino acids: CASSWGQGADYGYTF.

The chain is built from TRBV6-4 and TRBJ1-1; 7 nucleotides match TRBD1. The CDR3 loop spans 14 amino acids. V lost 6 bases to trimming and J lost 8 bases; unmatched junction nucleotides: 12. Germline V gene data show CDR1 as MRHNA and CDR2 as SNTAGT. The CDR3 nucleotides read TGTGCCAGCAGAGCGACAGGGCTCGGGGAAGAAGCTTTCTTT. It encodes CASRATGLGEEAFF.

The rearrangement uses TRBV2 and TRBJ1-2; TRBD1 matches 10 bases. This CDR3 comprises 17 residues. Germline V gene lookup returns CDR1 SNHLY and CDR2 FYNNEI. The trim removed 4 bases at V and 1 base at J, leaving 9 bases unmatched. CDR3 sequence reads: CASSGGTGVNFNYGYTF. The CDR3 DNA reads as TGTGCCAGCAGTGGGGGGACAGGGGTAAACTTTAACTATGGCTACACCTTC.

The V and J genes are TRBV5-1 and TRBJ1-4; 10 bases fit TRBD1. CDR3 length: 16 residues. With 4 bases clipped from V and 5 bases from J, the junction kept 8 bases outside the gene matches. The germline gives CDR1 SGHRS, CDR2 YFSETQ. The CDR3 here is CASSIRGQGGNEKLFF. The CDR3 region has the DNA TGCGCCAGCAGCATCCGAGGACAGGGGGGGAATGAAAAACTGTTTTTT.

This clone was detected only a few times. This chain connects TRBV7-9 to TRBJ1-3; 8 bases match TRBD1. Germline CDR1 SEHNR, CDR2 FQNEAQ (reference sequence). The CDR3 is 17 residues long. The V gene end was trimmed by 2 bases and the J gene end by 0 bases; junction bases not matched to a gene: 6. The CDR3 sequence: CASSLLPGGISGNTIYF. In nucleotides, the CDR3 is TGTGCCAGCAGCTTATTGCCAGGGGGCATCTCTGGAAACACCATATATTTT. Filled out from reference TRBV7-9 and TRBJ1-3, the complete variable domain reads DTGVSQNPRHKITKRGQNVTFRCDPISEHNRLYWYRQTLGQGPEFLTYFQNEAQLEKSRLLSDRFSAERPKGSFSTLEIQRTEQGDSAMYLCASSLLPGGISGNTIYFGEGSWLTVV.

This sequence joins TRBV7-6 and TRBJ2-7; TRBD2 matches 9 bases. The CDR3 has 17 residues. V trimming: 2 bases; J trimming: 5 bases; junction bases outside the gene matches: 13. CDR1 and CDR2 (germline): SGHVS, FNYEAQ. The CDR3 nucleotides are TGTGCCAGCAGCTTATACCCCGGGCGGGGGGGTGAAAACGAGCAGTACTTC. This translates into CASSLYPGRGGENEQYF.

The chain is built from TRBV2 and TRBJ1-1; D not certain. Trimming left V 6 bases short and J 3 bases short, with 11 bases between. Germline CDR1 is SNHLY and CDR2 is FYNNEI. The CDR3 loop spans 13 amino acids. The CDR3 DNA sequence: TGTGCCAGCAGGAATGACAAATACACTGAAGCTTTCTTT. It codes for CASRNDKYTEAFF.

About this clone: One junction end does not reproduce the germline sequence, and a read error may be involved. This chain uses TRBV7-7 with TRBJ2-7; D remains ambiguous. There are 12 residues in the CDR3. CDR1 is SSHAT and CDR2 is FNYEAQ in the germline V gene (reference sequence). The CDR3 bases are TGTGCTAGCAGCCCAGGCTCCTACGAGCAGTACTTC. Amino acids: CASSPGSYEQYF.

Note on this clone: One end of the junction does not line up with germline, which may come from a read error. J is TRBJ1-2 and V is TRBV4-3; D is unclear. This CDR3 comprises 16 residues. From germline, CDR1 is LGHNA and CDR2 YSLEER. The CDR3 DNA is TGCGCCAGCAGCCAAGATCCATCAGCCAGAAACTATGGCTACCCCTTC. Protein product: CASSQDPSARNYGYPF.

The rearrangement joins TRBV11-2 to TRBJ1-2; possibly TRBD1 for D (5 bases). CDR3 size: 13 residues. V dropped 0 bases and J dropped 4 bases, with 6 bases sitting between them. The germline gives CDR1 SGHAT, CDR2 FQNNGV. Here the CDR3 reads CASSLDQGYGYTF. In DNA, the CDR3 is TGTGCCAGCAGCTTAGATCAGGGCTATGGCTACACCTTC.

The rearrangement uses TRBV2 and TRBJ1-1, with 7 bases lining up with TRBD1. Per the germline V gene, CDR1 is SNHLY and CDR2 is FYNNEI. This CDR3 region has 14 residues. J was trimmed by 3 bases and V by 7 bases; bases with no gene match: 8. The CDR3 loop reads CASIIDRADTEAFF. CDR3 DNA: TGTGCCAGCATCATCGACAGGGCGGACACTGAAGCTTTCTTT.

The chain has TRBV14 and TRBJ2-2; TRBD1 matches 11 bases. Germline CDR1 and CDR2: SGHDN and FVKESK. The CDR3 has 16 residues. With V trimmed by 1 base and J by 5 bases, 3 bases remained unmatched. The CDR3 loop reads CASSQVGTGGTGELFF. DNA of the CDR3: TGTGCCAGCAGCCAAGTCGGGACAGGGGGAACCGGGGAGCTGTTTTTT.

This clone was picked up a small number of times. The V gene is TRBV14, the J gene TRBJ2-3; 7 nucleotides match TRBD1. The CDR3 consists of 14 residues. V trimming: 6 bases; J trimming: 10 bases; junction bases outside the gene matches: 13. CDR1 and CDR2 (germline): SGHDN, FVKESK. CDR3 amino acids: CASSLPGPGGAQYF. CDR3 DNA: TGTGCCAGCAGTCTTCCTGGCCCAGGGGGAGCGCAGTATTTT.

The rearrangement links TRBV30 to TRBJ2-1, with TRBD2 matching over 9 bases. Germline lookup yields CDR1 GTSNPN and CDR2 SVGIG (reference sequence). J gave up 4 bases and V 5 bases, and 3 bases lay outside the gene matches. The CDR3 consists of 13 residues. CDR3 in DNA: TGTGCCTGGGCGGGGGGGCCATACAATGAGCAGTTCTTC. It specifies CAWAGGPYNEQFF.

The chain links TRBV28 to TRBJ2-5; 8 bases are shared with TRBD1. The CDR3 runs 12 residues. The germline V gene encodes CDR1 MDHEN and CDR2 SYDVKM. The V segment lost 8 bases and the J segment 11 bases; nucleotides outside the gene matches: 10. Written as DNA, the CDR3 is TGTGCCAGCCACACTACAGGGGGTGAGCAGTACTTC. Protein sequence: CASHTTGGEQYF.

The chain combines TRBV12-5 with TRBJ2-5; 10 nucleotides align to TRBD2. Per the germline V gene, CDR1 is LGHNT and CDR2 is FRNRAP. The ends lost 0 bases at V and 5 bases at J; junction bases unmatched: 9. The CDR3 has 17 residues. The CDR3 DNA is TGTGCTAGTGGTTTGGTCAGGCTAGCGGGGGCTGAGGAGACCCAGTACTTC. Residues: CASGLVRLAGAEETQYF.

The CDR3 here is CASKPGTAGANVLTF. Written as DNA, the CDR3 is TGTGCCAGCAAACCCGGGACAGCTGGGGCCAACGTCCTGACTTTC. V and J are TRBV2 and TRBJ2-6; 7 nucleotides line up with TRBD1. The CDR3 has 15 residues. Germline V lookup: CDR1 SNHLY, CDR2 FYNNEI. The V gene end was trimmed by 7 bases and the J gene end by 2 bases; junction bases not matched to a gene: 5.

The V gene is TRBV6-5, the J gene TRBJ2-7, with D possibly TRBD2 on 6 matching bases. Germline loops: CDR1 MNHEY, CDR2 SVGAGI. Trimming took off 0 bases at V and 2 bases at J, with 14 bases between the two ends. The CDR3 runs 16 residues. This chain's CDR3 is CASSYSGGPVAYEQYF. The DNA for the CDR3 is TGTGCCAGCAGTTACTCTGGAGGGCCAGTCGCCTACGAGCAGTACTTC.

This rearrangement joins TRBV9 to TRBJ1-2; no firm D call. The germline CDR1 and CDR2 sequences are SGDLS and YYNGEE. The CDR3 runs 12 residues. V was pared by 0 bases and J by 3 bases, with 3 bases between. DNA for the CDR3: TGTGCCAGCAGCGTAGCTGACTATGGCTACACCTTC. Its translation: CASSVADYGYTF.

The V and J genes are TRBV7-3 and TRBJ1-6, with 9 bases aligning to TRBD1. V dropped 2 bases and J dropped 7; count of bases not matched to a gene: 3. CDR3 size: 15 residues. The V gene's germline CDR1 is SGHTA and CDR2 FQGTGA. The CDR3 is CASSLGTGKNSPLHF. The CDR3, as DNA: TGTGCCAGCAGCTTAGGGACAGGGAAGAATTCACCCCTCCACTTT.

This clone was recorded only once. V is TRBV4-1 and J is TRBJ1-5; 10 bases agree with TRBD1. Germline CDR1 and CDR2: MGHRA and YSYEKL. The CDR3 length is 17 residues. The junction had 4 bases not matched to a gene; V was cut back by 2 bases and J by 0 bases. CDR3 sequence (DNA): TGCGCCAGCAGCCAAAGACAGGGGGCGGATAGCAATCAGCCCCAGCATTTT. This codes for CASSQRQGADSNQPQHF.

V usage is TRBV29-1 and J usage is TRBJ1-1, with D maybe TRBD1 (5 bases). The V end lost 7 bases, the J end lost 1 base, and 10 bases lay between the germline ends. In germline, CDR1 is SQVTM, CDR2 ANQGSEA. CDR3 length: 12 residues. CDR3 amino acids: CSAGGGNTEAFF. In nucleotides, the CDR3 is TGCAGCGCGGGGGGAGGGAACACTGAAGCTTTCTTT.

The CDR3, as DNA: TGTGCCAGCAGCGCCGGGCGGACAGGGGACACTGAAGCTTTCTTT. Its translation is CASSAGRTGDTEAFF. The V and J genes are TRBV9 and TRBJ1-1; 9 nucleotides match TRBD1. Germline CDR1 reads SGDLS; CDR2 reads YYNGEE. This CDR3 contains 15 residues. J lost 3 bases, V lost 3 bases, and 6 bases had no gene match.

The chain uses TRBV19 and TRBJ2-7; TRBD2 agrees at 10 bases. J lost 0 bases, V lost 1 base, and 3 bases had no gene match. CDR3 length: 16 residues. CDR1 and CDR2 (germline): LNHDA, SQIVND (reference sequence). The CDR3 protein is CASSIGTSGSSYEQYF. The CDR3 nucleotides are TGTGCCAGTAGTATAGGGACTAGCGGATCCTCCTACGAGCAGTACTTC.

This chain uses TRBV30 with TRBJ2-7; maybe TRBD1 (6 bases). Germline CDR1 and CDR2: GTSNPN and SVGIG (reference sequence). The CDR3 has 15 residues. V lost 1 base to trimming and J lost 0 bases, with 13 bases between them. CDR3 coding DNA: TGTGCCTGGAGTGGGATCCGGGACAACTCCTACGAGCAGTACTTC. Translating gives CAWSGIRDNSYEQYF. Full variable domain (rest looked up from reference TRBV30 and TRBJ2-7): SQTIHQWPATLVQPVGSPLSLECTVEGTSNPNLYWYRQAAGRGLQLLFYSVGIGQISSEVPQNLSASRPQDRQFILSSKKLLLSDSGFYLCAWSGIRDNSYEQYFGPGTRLTVT.

The chain is built from TRBV5-8 and TRBJ1-5; 8 bases map to TRBD1. Germline trimming cut 3 bases from V and 0 bases from J; bases unmatched to any gene: 14. Germline V gene data show CDR1 as SGHTS and CDR2 as YDEGEE. The CDR3 is 19 amino acids. The CDR3 DNA sequence: TGTGCCAGCAGCTCGAGCTTAGGACAGGGCTATTATAGCAATCAGCCCCAGCATTTT. Translation: CASSSSLGQGYYSNQPQHF.

About this clone itself: Different DNA sequences within this sample yield the same CDR3. CDR3: CASSLPGNSPLHF. CDR3 in DNA: TGTGCCAGCAGCTTACCAGGGAATTCACCCCTCCACTTT. The chain carries TRBV7-9 and TRBJ1-6, with D perhaps matching TRBD1 (5 bases). The V gene's germline CDR1 is SEHNR and CDR2 FQNEAQ (reference sequence). Deletions cut 2 bases from V and 7 bases from J, with 6 bases between. This CDR3 contains 13 residues.

The V and J genes are TRBV2 and TRBJ1-5, with D uncertain. CDR1 and CDR2 from the germline V gene are SNHLY and FYNNEI. V lost 8 bases and J 4 bases, leaving 9 bases between the germline ends. CDR3 length: 12 amino acids. CDR3 loop: CASDRGNQPQHF. The CDR3 coding sequence is TGTGCCAGCGATCGGGGAAATCAGCCCCAGCATTTT.

The chain recombines TRBV6-1 with TRBJ2-5; possible D gene TRBD1, 6 bases. The germline gives CDR1 MNHNS, CDR2 SASEGT. This CDR3 has 11 amino acids. With 8 bases removed from V and 5 bases from J, the gap between germline ends came to 9 bases. This chain's CDR3 is CASQGFETQYF. CDR3 coding DNA: TGTGCCAGCCAGGGGTTTGAGACCCAGTACTTC.